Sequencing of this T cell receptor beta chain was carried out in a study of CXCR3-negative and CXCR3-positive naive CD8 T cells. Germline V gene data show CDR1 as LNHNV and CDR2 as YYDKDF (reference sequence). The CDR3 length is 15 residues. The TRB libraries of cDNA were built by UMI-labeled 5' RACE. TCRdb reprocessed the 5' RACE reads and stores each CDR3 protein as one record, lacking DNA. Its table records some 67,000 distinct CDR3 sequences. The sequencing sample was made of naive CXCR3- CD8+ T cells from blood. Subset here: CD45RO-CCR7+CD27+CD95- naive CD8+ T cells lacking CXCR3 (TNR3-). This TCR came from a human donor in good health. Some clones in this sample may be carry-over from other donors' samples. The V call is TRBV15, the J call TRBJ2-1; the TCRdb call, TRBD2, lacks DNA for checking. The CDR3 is CATSSAREMYNEQFF.